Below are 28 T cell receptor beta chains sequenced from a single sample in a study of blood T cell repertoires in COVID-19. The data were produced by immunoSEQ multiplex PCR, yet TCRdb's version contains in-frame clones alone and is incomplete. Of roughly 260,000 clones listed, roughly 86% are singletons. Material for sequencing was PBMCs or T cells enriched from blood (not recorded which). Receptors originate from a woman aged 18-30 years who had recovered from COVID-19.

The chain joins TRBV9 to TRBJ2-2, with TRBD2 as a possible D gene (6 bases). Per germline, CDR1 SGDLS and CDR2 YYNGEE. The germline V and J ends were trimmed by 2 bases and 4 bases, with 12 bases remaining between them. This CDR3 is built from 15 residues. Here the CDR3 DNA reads TGTGCCAGCAGCGTGGGGCTAGCGTTCACCGGGGAGCTGTTTTTT. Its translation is CASSVGLAFTGELFF.

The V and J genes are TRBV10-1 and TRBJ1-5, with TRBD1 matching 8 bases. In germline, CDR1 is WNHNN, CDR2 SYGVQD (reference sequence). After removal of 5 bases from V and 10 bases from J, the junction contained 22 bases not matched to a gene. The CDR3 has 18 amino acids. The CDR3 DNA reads TGCGCCAGCAGTCCCCTGACTCAACTCGACAGGGGCGAAAAACCCCAGCATTTT. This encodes CASSPLTQLDRGEKPQHF.

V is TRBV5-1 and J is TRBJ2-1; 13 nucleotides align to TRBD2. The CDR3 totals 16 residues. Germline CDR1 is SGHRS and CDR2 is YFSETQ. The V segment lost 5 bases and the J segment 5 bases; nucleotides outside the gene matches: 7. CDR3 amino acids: CASRSPGLAGDNEQFF. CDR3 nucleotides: TGCGCCAGCAGATCACCCGGACTAGCGGGGGACAATGAGCAGTTCTTC.

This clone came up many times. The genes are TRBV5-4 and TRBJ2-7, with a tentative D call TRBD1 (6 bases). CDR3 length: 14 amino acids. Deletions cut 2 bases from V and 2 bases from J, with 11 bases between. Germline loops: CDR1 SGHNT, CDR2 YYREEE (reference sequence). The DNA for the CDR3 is TGTGCCAGCAGCTTCGGACAGAGAACCTACGAGCAGTACTTC. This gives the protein CASSFGQRTYEQYF.

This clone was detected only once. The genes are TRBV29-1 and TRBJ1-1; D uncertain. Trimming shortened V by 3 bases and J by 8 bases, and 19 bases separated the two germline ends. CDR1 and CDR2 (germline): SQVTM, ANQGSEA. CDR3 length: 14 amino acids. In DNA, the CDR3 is TGCAGCGTTGACCATAGACAAGCTATTAAAGAAGCTTTCTTT. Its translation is CSVDHRQAIKEAFF.

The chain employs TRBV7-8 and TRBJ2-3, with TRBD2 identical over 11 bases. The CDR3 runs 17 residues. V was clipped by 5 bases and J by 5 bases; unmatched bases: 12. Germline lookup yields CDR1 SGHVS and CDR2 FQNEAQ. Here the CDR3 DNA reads TGTGCCAGCAGCATGTACCCTAGCGGGGGGCAAGGAGATACGCAGTATTTT. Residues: CASSMYPSGGQGDTQYF.

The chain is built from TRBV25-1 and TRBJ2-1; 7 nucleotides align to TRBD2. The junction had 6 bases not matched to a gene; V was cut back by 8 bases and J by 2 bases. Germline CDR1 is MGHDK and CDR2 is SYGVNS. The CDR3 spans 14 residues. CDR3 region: CASGAGVAYNEQFF. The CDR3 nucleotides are TGTGCCAGCGGGGCGGGAGTAGCCTACAATGAGCAGTTCTTC.

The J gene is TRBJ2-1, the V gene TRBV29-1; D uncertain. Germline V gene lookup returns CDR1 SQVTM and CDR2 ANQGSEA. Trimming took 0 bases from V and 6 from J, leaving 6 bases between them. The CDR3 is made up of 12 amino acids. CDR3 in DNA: TGCAGCGTTGAAGATCCTAGCAATGAGCAGTTCTTC. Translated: CSVEDPSNEQFF.

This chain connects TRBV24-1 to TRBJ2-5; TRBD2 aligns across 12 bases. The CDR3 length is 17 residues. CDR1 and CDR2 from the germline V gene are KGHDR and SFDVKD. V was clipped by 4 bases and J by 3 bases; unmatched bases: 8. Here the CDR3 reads CATSDPPSSGGEETQYF. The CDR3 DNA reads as TGTGCCACCAGTGACCCACCCTCTAGCGGGGGGGAAGAGACCCAGTACTTC.

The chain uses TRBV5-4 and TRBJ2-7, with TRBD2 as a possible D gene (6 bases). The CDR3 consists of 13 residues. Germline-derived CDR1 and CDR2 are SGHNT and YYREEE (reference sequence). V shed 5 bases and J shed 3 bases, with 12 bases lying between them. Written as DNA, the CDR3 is TGTGCCAGCAGTAGTCGCGGGATCTACGAGCAGTACTTC. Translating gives CASSSRGIYEQYF.

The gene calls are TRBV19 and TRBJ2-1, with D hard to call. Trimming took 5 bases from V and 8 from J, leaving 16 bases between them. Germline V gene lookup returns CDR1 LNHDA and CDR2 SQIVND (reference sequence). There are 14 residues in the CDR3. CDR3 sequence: CASSSPLTHHEQFF. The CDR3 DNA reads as TGTGCCAGTAGTTCCCCGTTGACACACCATGAGCAGTTCTTC. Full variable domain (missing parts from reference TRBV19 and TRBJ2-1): DGGITQSPKYLFRKEGQNVTLSCEQNLNHDAMYWYRQDPGQGLRLIYYSQIVNDFQKGDIAEGYSVSREKKESFPLTVTSAQKNPTAFYLCASSSPLTHHEQFFGPGTRLTVL.

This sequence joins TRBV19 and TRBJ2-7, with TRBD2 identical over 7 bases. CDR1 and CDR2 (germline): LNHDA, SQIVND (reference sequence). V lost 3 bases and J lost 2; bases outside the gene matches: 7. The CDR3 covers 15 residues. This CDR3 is CASSIQVGGTYEQYF. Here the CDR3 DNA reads TGTGCCAGTAGTATCCAGGTGGGAGGGACCTACGAGCAGTACTTC.

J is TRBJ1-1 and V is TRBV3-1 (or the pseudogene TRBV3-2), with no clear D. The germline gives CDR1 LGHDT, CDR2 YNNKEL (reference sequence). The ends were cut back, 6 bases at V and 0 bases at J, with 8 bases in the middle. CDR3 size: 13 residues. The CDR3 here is CASRTGLNTEAFF. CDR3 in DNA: TGTGCCAGCAGGACGGGGTTGAACACTGAAGCTTTCTTT.

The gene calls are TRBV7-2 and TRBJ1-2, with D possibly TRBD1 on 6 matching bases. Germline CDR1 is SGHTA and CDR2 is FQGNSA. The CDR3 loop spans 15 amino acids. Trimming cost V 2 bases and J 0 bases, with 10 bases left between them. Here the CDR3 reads CASSLQGSTNYGYTF. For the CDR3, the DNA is TGTGCCAGCAGCTTACAGGGGAGCACTAACTATGGCTACACCTTC.

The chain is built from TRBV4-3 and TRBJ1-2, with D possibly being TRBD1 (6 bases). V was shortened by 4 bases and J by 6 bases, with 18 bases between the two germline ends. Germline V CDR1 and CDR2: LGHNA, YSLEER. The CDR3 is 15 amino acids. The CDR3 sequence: CASSLDTGSVDGYTF. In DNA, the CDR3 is TGCGCCAGCAGCCTAGATACAGGGTCGGTAGATGGCTACACCTTC.

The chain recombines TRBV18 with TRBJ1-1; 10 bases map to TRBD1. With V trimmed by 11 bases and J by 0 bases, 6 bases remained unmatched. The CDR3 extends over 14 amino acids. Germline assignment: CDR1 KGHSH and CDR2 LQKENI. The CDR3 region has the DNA TGTGCCGCCGGGACAGGGGCTGTGAACACTGAAGCTTTCTTT. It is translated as CAAGTGAVNTEAFF.

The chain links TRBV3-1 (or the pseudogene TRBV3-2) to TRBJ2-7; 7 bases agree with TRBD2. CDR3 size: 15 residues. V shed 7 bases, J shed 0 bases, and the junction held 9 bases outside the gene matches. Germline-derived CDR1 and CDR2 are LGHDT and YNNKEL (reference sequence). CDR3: CASTLSASGSYEQYF. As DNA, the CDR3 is TGTGCCAGCACCCTCTCGGCTAGCGGCTCCTACGAGCAGTACTTC.

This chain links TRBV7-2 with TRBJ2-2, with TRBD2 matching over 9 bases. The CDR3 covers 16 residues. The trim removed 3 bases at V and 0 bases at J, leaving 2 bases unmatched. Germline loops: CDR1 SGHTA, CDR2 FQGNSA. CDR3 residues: CASSLSGGSNTGELFF. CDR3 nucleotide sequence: TGTGCCAGCAGCTTGAGCGGGGGGTCGAACACCGGGGAGCTGTTTTTT.

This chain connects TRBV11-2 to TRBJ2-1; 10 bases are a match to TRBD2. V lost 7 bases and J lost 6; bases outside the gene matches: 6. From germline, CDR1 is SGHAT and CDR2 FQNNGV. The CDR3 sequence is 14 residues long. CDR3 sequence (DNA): TGTGCCAGCAACAGAGCGGGGGGGCGCAATGAGCAGTTCTTC. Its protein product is CASNRAGGRNEQFF.

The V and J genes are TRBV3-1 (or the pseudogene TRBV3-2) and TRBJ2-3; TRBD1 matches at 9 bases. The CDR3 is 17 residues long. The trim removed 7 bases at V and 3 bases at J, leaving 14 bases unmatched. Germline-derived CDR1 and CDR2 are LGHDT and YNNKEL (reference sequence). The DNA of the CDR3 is TGTGCCAGCACTATACTACGTCCGGGACAGGGAACAGATACGCAGTATTTT. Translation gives CASTILRPGQGTDTQYF.

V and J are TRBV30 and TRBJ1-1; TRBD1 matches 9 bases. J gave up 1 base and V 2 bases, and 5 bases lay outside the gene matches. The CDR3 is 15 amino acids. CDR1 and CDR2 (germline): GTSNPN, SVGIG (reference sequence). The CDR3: CAWSQGDRENTEAFF. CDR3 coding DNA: TGTGCCTGGAGTCAGGGGGACAGGGAGAACACTGAAGCTTTCTTT.

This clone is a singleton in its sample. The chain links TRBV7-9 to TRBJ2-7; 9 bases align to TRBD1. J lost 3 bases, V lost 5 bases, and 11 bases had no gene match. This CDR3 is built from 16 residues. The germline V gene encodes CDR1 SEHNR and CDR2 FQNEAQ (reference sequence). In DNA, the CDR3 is TGTGCCAGCAGCCCTCGTGGAGGACAGGGGTTCTACGAGCAGTACTTC. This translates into CASSPRGGQGFYEQYF.

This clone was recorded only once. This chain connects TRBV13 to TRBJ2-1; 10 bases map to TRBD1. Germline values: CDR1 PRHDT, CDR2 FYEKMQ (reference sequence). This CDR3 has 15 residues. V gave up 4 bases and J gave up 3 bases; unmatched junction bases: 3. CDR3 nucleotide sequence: TGTGCCAGCAGCTCCCGGGACAGGGGCTACAATGAGCAGTTCTTC. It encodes CASSSRDRGYNEQFF.

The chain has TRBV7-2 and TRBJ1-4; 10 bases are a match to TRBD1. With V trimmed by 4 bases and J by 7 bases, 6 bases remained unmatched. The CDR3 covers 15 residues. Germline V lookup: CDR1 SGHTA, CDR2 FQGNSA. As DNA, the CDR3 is TGTGCCAGCAGCTCGCGCGGGACAGGGGCTGAAAAACTGTTTTTT. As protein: CASSSRGTGAEKLFF.

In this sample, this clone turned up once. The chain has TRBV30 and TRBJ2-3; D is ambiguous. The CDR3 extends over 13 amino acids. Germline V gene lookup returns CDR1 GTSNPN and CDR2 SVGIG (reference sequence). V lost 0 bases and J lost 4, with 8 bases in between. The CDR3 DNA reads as TGTGCCTGGAGTGTACTTACCCCAGATACGCAGTATTTT. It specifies CAWSVLTPDTQYF.

CDR3 coding DNA: TGTGCCAGCAGCTTAGGTACTAGCGGGTACTGGGGCAATGAGCAGTTCTTC. It translates to CASSLGTSGYWGNEQFF. The V call is TRBV11-3, the J call TRBJ2-1; 9 bases align to TRBD2. The length of the CDR3 is 17 residues. Germline V lookup: CDR1 SGHNT, CDR2 YENEEA. Trimming removed 1 base from V and 6 bases from J; junction bases left unmatched: 10.

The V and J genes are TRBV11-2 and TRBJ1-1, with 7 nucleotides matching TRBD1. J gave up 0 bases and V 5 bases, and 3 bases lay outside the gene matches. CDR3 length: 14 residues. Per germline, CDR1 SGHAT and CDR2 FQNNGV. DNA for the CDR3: TGTGCCAGCAGCCACGGGACAGTGAACACTGAAGCTTTCTTT. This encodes CASSHGTVNTEAFF.

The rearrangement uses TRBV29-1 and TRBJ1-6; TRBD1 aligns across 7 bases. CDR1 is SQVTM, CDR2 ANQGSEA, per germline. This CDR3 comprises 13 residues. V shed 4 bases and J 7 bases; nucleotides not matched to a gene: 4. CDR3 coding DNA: TGCAGCGTTGGACAGGGTGGGAATTCACCCCTCCACTTT. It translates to CSVGQGGNSPLHF. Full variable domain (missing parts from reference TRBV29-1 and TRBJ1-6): SAVISQKPSRDICQRGTSLTIQCQVDSQVTMMFWYRQQPGQSLTLIATANQGSEATYESGFVIDKFPISRPNLTFSTLTVSNMSPEDSSIYLCSVGQGGNSPLHFGNGTRLTVT.